This passage covers 8 T cell receptor beta chains from one sample sequenced in a study of CD8 T cells in ankylosing spondylitis. TCRdb reanalysed the 5' RACE reads using MiXCR and keeps one entry per CDR3 protein. Of 150,000 to 200,000 distinct CDR3 sequences listed, approximately 12% were seen once; the top ten hold 9.5% to 12%. The sequenced sample was blood, either unsorted or a sorted T cell fraction (not recorded which). Source of these receptors: a female donor with ankylosing spondylitis or in good health (not recorded which).

This clonotype was detected a few times. This chain connects TRBV28 to TRBJ1-2; D unresolved. Between the trimmed V and J ends, which lost 9 bases and 0 bases, there was a span of 5 bases. Germline CDR1 and CDR2: MDHEN and SYDVKM. The CDR3 covers 11 residues. CDR3 sequence: CASQTNYGYTF. The CDR3 bases are TGTGCCAGTCAGACTAACTATGGCTACACCTTC.

The sample holds many counts of this clonotype. The chain combines TRBV7-2 with TRBJ2-7; D might be TRBD1 (5 bases). CDR3 length: 14 residues. Germline V gene sequence: CDR1 SGHTA, CDR2 FQGNSA. Deletions cut 5 bases from V and 2 bases from J, with 13 bases between. CDR3 in amino acids: CASSLGVQTYEQYF. In DNA form, the CDR3 reads TGTGCCAGCAGCCTAGGGGTCCAGACCTACGAGCAGTACTTC.

The CDR3 sequence: CASSPTLGEQFF. The CDR3 DNA reads as TGTGCCAGCAGTCCGACGTTGGGTGAGCAGTTCTTC. The V call is TRBV6-6, the J call TRBJ2-1; no definite D call. There are 12 residues in the CDR3. Germline V gene data show CDR1 as MNHNY and CDR2 as SVGAGI (reference sequence). The germline V and J ends were trimmed by 5 bases and 9 bases, with 11 bases remaining between them.

This clonotype occurred many times. The chain joins TRBV6-2 or TRBV6-3 to TRBJ2-7; D is unclear. There are 12 residues in the CDR3. V lost 5 bases, J lost 2 bases, and 7 bases lay in between. Germline V gene sequence: CDR1 MNHEY, CDR2 SVGEGT. The CDR3 sequence: CASSAYTYEQYF. The DNA of the CDR3 is TGTGCCAGCAGTGCCTACACCTACGAGCAGTACTTC.

This clonotype was observed many times. The genes are TRBV7-2 and TRBJ2-1; 7 bases align to TRBD1. Germline V lookup: CDR1 SGHTA, CDR2 FQGNSA. This CDR3 comprises 12 residues. J gave up 7 bases and V 5 bases, and 2 bases lay outside the gene matches. The CDR3 region is CASSATGNEQFF. The DNA of the CDR3 is TGTGCCAGCAGCGCGACAGGGAATGAGCAGTTCTTC.

There are many counts of this clonotype. Given a much more abundant clone one base away, this may be a read error. This chain uses TRBV15 with TRBJ2-7, with no clear D. The V gene lost 0 bases and the J gene lost 3 bases, with 3 bases spanning the gap. Germline CDR1 and CDR2: LNHNV and YYDKDF (reference sequence). There are 12 residues in the CDR3. The CDR3 DNA reads as TGTGCCACCAGCAGAGATTTCTACGAGCAGTACTTC. Residues: CATSRDFYEQYF. Full variable domain (rest looked up from reference TRBV15 and TRBJ2-7): DAMVIQNPRYQVTQFGKPVTLSCSQTLNHNVMYWYQQKSSQAPKLLFHYYDKDFNNEADTPDNFQSRRPNTSFCFLDIRSPGLGDTAMYLCATSRDFYEQYFGPGTRLTVT.

Worth noting for this clonotype: Possible read error: a much larger clone is one base away. The J gene is TRBJ2-3, the V gene TRBV20-1, with TRBD2 as a possible D gene (6 bases). Germline V CDR1 and CDR2: DFQATT, SNEGSKA (reference sequence). The CDR3 covers 14 residues. The CDR3 reads CSAMGGMSTDTQCF. For the CDR3, the DNA is TGCAGTGCTATGGGCGGGATGAGCACAGATACGCAGTGTTTT.

This clonotype was picked up a small number of times. The chain's CDR3 is CATSRDSSSGQEQETQYF. The CDR3 bases are TGTGCCACCAGCAGAGATAGCAGCTCCGGACAGGAGCAAGAGACCCAGTACTTC. The rearrangement joins TRBV15 to TRBJ2-5; 7 bases agree with TRBD1. CDR1 LNHNV and CDR2 YYDKDF come from the germline V gene (reference sequence). V lost 0 bases, J lost 2 bases, and 12 bases stayed unmatched. There are 18 residues in the CDR3.